The clone carrying this TCR beta chain has ten or more counts. Its antigen remains unknown. This CDR3 is built from 15 residues. Germline assignment: CDR1 LGHDT and CDR2 YNNKEL (reference sequence). Trimming removed 3 bases from V and 3 bases from J; junction bases left unmatched: 5. This record comes from a study of response to subunit inactivated influenza vaccine. Whole-study findings and limits: Authors proposed each seasonal influenza vaccination draws in few new T cells.

One entry per CDR3 protein, called by TCRdb with MiXCR from the RT-PCR reads. Of 290,000 or so distinct CDR3 sequences listed, roughly 22% were seen once; the top ten hold approximately 10%. This material consisted of PBMCs from blood, taken about 20 months after vaccination. The genes are TRBV3-1 and TRBJ1-2, with 9 bases that match TRBD1. This sequence originates from a man in his fifties or sixties who received an inactivated influenza vaccine. This chain's CDR3 is CASSHRTGVDYGYTF. In nucleotides, the CDR3 is TGTGCCAGCAGCCACCGGACAGGGGTCGACTATGGCTACACCTTC.